Below, 18 T cell receptor beta chains from the same sample are listed, as sequenced in a study of blood T cells in healthy people across ages. Using a J-beta primer mix together with a sample-barcoded 5' primer, a second PCR was run for roughly 6 to 11 cycles. In TCRdb, the 5' RACE reads were re-called with MiXCR into one record per CDR3 protein. The sample has 910,000 or so distinct CDR3 sequences; roughly 50% are singletons. The sequenced sample consisted of blood. The receptors shown here come from a woman in her sixties or seventies in good health.

This clonotype appeared a few times. This chain joins TRBV27 and TRBJ2-7; 9 nucleotides match TRBD2. This CDR3 spans 15 amino acids. V shed 4 bases, J shed 7 bases, and the junction held 11 bases outside the gene matches. In germline, CDR1 is MNHEY, CDR2 SMNVEV (reference sequence). CDR3 residues: CASSSLAGAVKEQYF. The CDR3, as DNA: TGTGCCAGCAGTTCCTTAGCGGGGGCTGTGAAGGAGCAGTACTTC.

V is TRBV20-1 and J is TRBJ1-5, with 8 bases identical to TRBD1. From germline, CDR1 is DFQATT and CDR2 SNEGSKA (reference sequence). After removal of 2 bases from V and 7 bases from J, the junction contained 4 bases not matched to a gene. CDR3 length equals 13 residues. This CDR3 is CSARQGAEQPQHF. CDR3 coding DNA: TGCAGTGCTAGACAGGGGGCTGAGCAGCCCCAGCATTTT.

The chain carries TRBV18 and TRBJ2-3; D may match TRBD1 or TRBD2 (5 bases each). The V end lost 4 bases, the J end lost 5 bases, and 13 bases lay between the germline ends. Germline V gives CDR1 KGHSH, CDR2 LQKENI. This CDR3 spans 14 amino acids. CDR3 sequence: CASSQEGRGDTQYF. The DNA of the CDR3 is TGTGCCAGCTCACAAGAGGGGCGCGGAGATACGCAGTATTTT.

The chain employs TRBV18 and TRBJ2-5; 7 positions match TRBD1. V was clipped by 2 bases and J by 1 base; unmatched bases: 7. Germline V gene lookup returns CDR1 KGHSH and CDR2 LQKENI. This CDR3 is 16 amino acids long. CDR3 protein: CASSPSFRDSQETQYF. CDR3 bases: TGTGCCAGCTCACCAAGTTTCCGGGACAGCCAAGAGACCCAGTACTTC.

Here the CDR3 reads CASSPTSVGGPDTQYF. The CDR3, as DNA: TGTGCCAGTTCACCAACTAGCGTGGGAGGCCCAGATACGCAGTATTTT. The chain has TRBV19 and TRBJ2-3; TRBD2 matches at 7 bases. Germline trimming cut 8 bases from V and 4 bases from J; bases unmatched to any gene: 15. CDR1 is LNHDA, CDR2 SQIVND, per germline (reference sequence). CDR3 length: 16 amino acids.

This clonotype was observed a few times. The rearrangement joins TRBV5-1 to TRBJ2-3; weak D call: TRBD1 (6 bases). Germline lookup yields CDR1 SGHRS and CDR2 YFSETQ. This CDR3 has 15 amino acids. With 2 bases removed from V and 3 bases from J, the gap between germline ends came to 13 bases. This chain's CDR3 is CASSLRDTRTDTQYF. For the CDR3, the DNA is TGCGCCAGCAGCTTACGGGACACCCGGACAGATACGCAGTATTTT.

This chain connects TRBV7-9 to TRBJ2-1, with 7 bases that match TRBD2. J was trimmed by 2 bases and V by 3 bases; bases with no gene match: 7. Germline assignment: CDR1 SEHNR and CDR2 FQNEAQ (reference sequence). CDR3 length equals 16 residues. Here the CDR3 reads CASSFGGYRAYNEQFF. The CDR3 nucleotides are TGTGCCAGCAGCTTCGGGGGGTATAGGGCCTACAATGAGCAGTTCTTC.

The V and J genes are TRBV4-1 and TRBJ2-4; TRBD2 is a possible D gene (6 bases). Trimming pared 0 bases from V and 3 bases from J, leaving 18 bases between. Germline lookup yields CDR1 MGHRA and CDR2 YSYEKL. CDR3 size: 18 residues. This CDR3 reads CASSQDLALGGIKNIQYF. CDR3 nucleotide sequence: TGCGCCAGCAGCCAAGATTTGGCTCTCGGGGGAATCAAAAACATTCAGTACTTC.

This chain connects TRBV7-2 to TRBJ2-1; 10 positions agree with TRBD2. The CDR3 contains 17 residues. V dropped 0 bases and J dropped 6; count of bases not matched to a gene: 8. Germline CDR1 is SGHTA and CDR2 is FQGNSA. The CDR3 DNA is TGTGCCAGCAGCTTAGCTGGGGGGGCTAGCGGGAGCAATGAGCAGTTCTTC. Its protein product is CASSLAGGASGSNEQFF. Complete variable domain (other parts from reference TRBV7-2 and TRBJ2-1): GAGVSQSPSNKVTEKGKDVELRCDPISGHTALYWYRQSLGQGLEFLIYFQGNSAPDKSGLPSDRFSAERTGGSVSTLTIQRTQQEDSAVYLCASSLAGGASGSNEQFFGPGTRLTVL.

The chain recombines TRBV18 with TRBJ2-3; 9 bases fit TRBD2. The J segment lost 6 bases and the V segment lost 4 bases, leaving 8 bases of the junction unmatched. The CDR3 contains 15 residues. Germline assignment: CDR1 KGHSH and CDR2 LQKENI. The CDR3, as DNA: TGTGCCAGCTCACTAGGACTAGCGCTTGCCGATACGCAGTATTTT. Translating gives CASSLGLALADTQYF.

The chain uses TRBV29-1 and TRBJ2-1, with TRBD2 matching 7 bases. The germline V gene has CDR1 SQVTM and CDR2 ANQGSEA. The CDR3 extends over 18 amino acids. The V and J ends lost 5 bases and 0 bases, in that order; junction bases with no gene match: 16. The CDR3 region is CSVNQAIGRGSSYNEQFF. CDR3 bases: TGCAGCGTTAATCAGGCCATAGGTCGCGGGAGCTCCTACAATGAGCAGTTCTTC.

This chain uses TRBV7-2 with TRBJ2-4, with D possibly matching TRBD2 (6 bases). Per the germline V gene, CDR1 is SGHTA and CDR2 is FQGNSA. The CDR3 spans 16 residues. Trimming took 6 bases from V and 1 from J, leaving 16 bases between them. CDR3 loop: CASSEAKEGAKNIQYF. The CDR3 coding sequence is TGTGCCAGCAGTGAGGCTAAGGAGGGGGCCAAAAACATTCAGTACTTC.

This clonotype was recorded a few times. The gene calls are TRBV14 and TRBJ2-7; the match to TRBD2 covers 10 bases. Trimming at V came to 2 bases and at J to 2 bases, leaving 9 bases not matched to a gene. CDR3 length: 17 residues. The germline CDR1 and CDR2 sequences are SGHDN and FVKESK. The CDR3 is CASSQTNRLAGTYEQYF. In DNA form, the CDR3 reads TGTGCCAGCAGCCAAACGAATCGACTAGCGGGCACCTACGAGCAGTACTTC.

The chain uses TRBV4-3 and TRBJ1-2; no reliable D call. Germline CDR1 and CDR2: LGHNA and YSLEER. This CDR3 is built from 14 residues. V was shortened by 1 base and J by 6 bases, with 12 bases between the two germline ends. The CDR3 reads CASSQGGPTHGYTF. For the CDR3, the DNA is TGCGCCAGCAGCCAAGGAGGACCCACTCATGGCTACACCTTC.

This clonotype was seen only once. The rearrangement uses TRBV28 and TRBJ2-3; 7 positions match TRBD2. Germline values: CDR1 MDHEN, CDR2 SYDVKM. This CDR3 has 16 amino acids. After removal of 8 bases from V and 5 bases from J, the junction contained 16 bases not matched to a gene. Here the CDR3 DNA reads TGTGCCAGCTCTAAGGCCCGCGGGAGACCCCGAGATACGCAGTATTTT. This sequence encodes CASSKARGRPRDTQYF.

The chain uses TRBV11-2 and TRBJ2-1; D might be TRBD1 or TRBD2, each matching 6 bases. The CDR3 spans 16 residues. V shed 1 base and J shed 8 bases, with 18 bases lying between them. Germline V CDR1 and CDR2: SGHAT, FQNNGV. This CDR3 is CASSLATGGTWDEQFF. The DNA for the CDR3 is TGTGCCAGCAGCTTAGCGACAGGAGGGACCTGGGATGAGCAGTTCTTC.

V and J are TRBV15 and TRBJ2-1; the match to TRBD2 covers 7 bases. The J segment lost 7 bases and the V segment lost 9 bases, leaving 9 bases of the junction unmatched. Germline V gene lookup returns CDR1 LNHNV and CDR2 YYDKDF (reference sequence). This CDR3 comprises 13 residues. The DNA for the CDR3 is TGTGCCACTGGCAAACTAGCGCGGAATGAGCAGTTCTTC. Encoded protein: CATGKLARNEQFF. The entire variable domain, with the rest obtained from reference TRBV15 and TRBJ2-1, is as follows: DAMVIQNPRYQVTQFGKPVTLSCSQTLNHNVMYWYQQKSSQAPKLLFHYYDKDFNNEADTPDNFQSRRPNTSFCFLDIRSPGLGDTAMYLCATGKLARNEQFFGPGTRLTVL.

This chain uses TRBV15 with TRBJ2-1; D remains ambiguous. The CDR3 covers 14 residues. Trimming stripped 0 bases from V and 7 bases from J, with 10 bases between. Per the germline V gene, CDR1 is LNHNV and CDR2 is YYDKDF (reference sequence). CDR3: CATSRDLSVNEQFF. The CDR3 bases are TGTGCCACCAGCAGAGATCTCTCAGTAAATGAGCAGTTCTTC.